This T cell receptor beta chain stems from a study of regulatory T cells in long-lasting Graves disease. The time point denotes: newly diagnosed GD, antithyroid drugs for less than 3 months. Construction of the TCR library relied on RNA isolated from PBMCs. This clonotype was observed at least ten times. The V gene's germline CDR1 is SGDLS and CDR2 YYNGEE. V shed 0 bases and J 4 bases; nucleotides not matched to a gene: 6. The CDR3 has 15 amino acids. CDR3 regions were amplified by Arm-PCR using iRepertoire HTBI primers to build TCR beta libraries. TCRdb reanalysed the multiplex PCR reads using MiXCR and keeps one entry per CDR3 protein. Of around 500,000 distinct CDR3 sequences listed, approximately 13% are singletons. These data were likewise used in another study, on T cells in Graves' hyperthyroidism and ophthalmopathy.

Sequencing was performed on peripheral blood mononuclear cells (PBMCs), taken at new diagnosis, from a patient treated with antithyroid drugs. The chain couples TRBV9 to TRBJ1-1, with 7 bases that match TRBD1. This TCR was recovered from a man aged 25 to 40 with Graves disease. The CDR3 DNA reads as TGTGCCAGCAGCGTAGATTCAAGGGGGCCCACTGAAGCTTTCTTT. This gives the protein CASSVDSRGPTEAFF.